This is a list of T cell receptor beta chains from one sample in a study of Graves' ophthalmopathy and Graves' hyperthyroidism. Each CDR3 protein is one row after TCRdb ran MiXCR on the multiplex PCR reads. The sample consists of about 400,000 distinct CDR3 sequences, 20% to 25% of them appearing once. The sequenced sample was peripheral blood. The source is a woman younger than 30 with stable Graves' hyperthyroidism. Both conserved end residues are part of each CDR3. A D gene is named only where the DNA matches it firmly. Size is omitted from some rows. Given values are once, few, many or a class for expanded clones.

d_call: TRBD1
v_call: TRBV10-3
j_call: TRBJ2-5
clone_size: .
cdr3_nt: TGTGCCATCACCCCTTCACCCGGGACAGGGGATTTGGAGACCCAGTACTTC
cdr3_aa: CAITPSPGTGDLETQYF

d_call: .
v_call: TRBV7-3
j_call: TRBJ2-7
clone_size: many
cdr3_nt: TGTGCCAGCAGCTTAAGGTGGCCGAGCTCCTACGAGCAGTACTTC
cdr3_aa: CASSLRWPSSYEQYF

d_call: .
v_call: TRBV6-1
j_call: TRBJ2-5
clone_size: many
cdr3_nt: TGTGCCAGCAGTGACGACAGGTTACAAGAGACCCAGTACTTC
cdr3_aa: CASSDDRLQETQYF

d_call: .
v_call: TRBV19
j_call: TRBJ1-1
clone_size: .
cdr3_nt: TGTGCCAGTAGTATAAGGACAGAATTGAACACTGAAGCTTTCTTT
cdr3_aa: CASSIRTELNTEAFF

d_call: TRBD1
v_call: TRBV28
j_call: TRBJ2-7
clone_size: many
cdr3_nt: TGTGCCAGCAGTGAGACAGGGGGCCACGAGCAGTACTTC
cdr3_aa: CASSETGGHEQYF

d_call: TRBD2
v_call: TRBV12-3/TRBV12-4
j_call: TRBJ2-1
clone_size: .
cdr3_nt: TGTGCCAGCAGTTTCGGGGGGGCGGGGTCCTACAATGAGCAGTTCTTC
cdr3_aa: CASSFGGAGSYNEQFF

d_call: .
v_call: TRBV6-1
j_call: TRBJ1-1
clone_size: .
cdr3_nt: TGTGCCAGCAGTGGCGACCTGTCGAACACTGAAGCTTTCTTT
cdr3_aa: CASSGDLSNTEAFF

d_call: TRBD2
v_call: TRBV5-4
j_call: TRBJ2-7
clone_size: .
cdr3_nt: TGTGCCAGCAGCTCCTGGACTAGCAGGGAATACGAGCAGTACTTC
cdr3_aa: CASSSWTSREYEQYF

d_call: .
v_call: TRBV29-1
j_call: TRBJ1-2
clone_size: many
cdr3_nt: TGCAGCGTTGGACCCCGGCAGGGGAACTATGGCTACACCTTC
cdr3_aa: CSVGPRQGNYGYTF

d_call: .
v_call: TRBV20-1
j_call: TRBJ2-4
clone_size: many
cdr3_nt: TGCAGTGCTAGAGTACTGACGGGTGGCAAAAACATTCAGTACTTC
cdr3_aa: CSARVLTGGKNIQYF

d_call: .
v_call: TRBV12-3/TRBV12-4
j_call: TRBJ1-5
clone_size: few
cdr3_nt: TGTGCCAGCAGTAGCTCAGGGGACGCGCAGCCCCAGCATTTT
cdr3_aa: CASSSSGDAQPQHF

d_call: .
v_call: TRBV7-2
j_call: TRBJ2-7
clone_size: many
cdr3_nt: TGTGCCAGCAGTTATGGACCTAGCGTAGACGAGCAGTACTTC
cdr3_aa: CASSYGPSVDEQYF

d_call: .
v_call: TRBV28
j_call: TRBJ2-5
clone_size: many
cdr3_nt: TGTGCCAGCAGTACCTCGTGGGTAGCGATTCAAGAGACCCAGTACTTC
cdr3_aa: CASSTSWVAIQETQYF

d_call: .
v_call: TRBV19
j_call: TRBJ2-5
clone_size: .
cdr3_nt: TGTGCCTCGGGGGATGGAGAGACCCAGTACTTC
cdr3_aa: CASGDGETQYF

d_call: TRBD1
v_call: TRBV5-1
j_call: TRBJ1-1
clone_size: .
cdr3_nt: TGCGCCAGCTGGACAGGTGACTTGAACACTGAAGCTTTCTTT
cdr3_aa: CASWTGDLNTEAFF

d_call: .
v_call: TRBV28
j_call: TRBJ1-5
clone_size: many
cdr3_nt: TGTGCCACCAGCGCCGGGTGGGGCAATCAGCCCCAGCATTTT
cdr3_aa: CATSAGWGNQPQHF

d_call: .
v_call: TRBV20-1
j_call: TRBJ2-5
clone_size: .
cdr3_nt: TGCAGTGCTCTCATACAGGGCCAAGAGACCCAGTACTTC
cdr3_aa: CSALIQGQETQYF

d_call: TRBD2
v_call: TRBV7-8
j_call: TRBJ2-5
clone_size: many
cdr3_nt: TGTGCCAGCAGCTTGGGGACTAGCGGGAGGCACCAAGAGACCCAGTACTTC
cdr3_aa: CASSLGTSGRHQETQYF

d_call: .
v_call: TRBV20-1
j_call: TRBJ2-3
clone_size: many
cdr3_nt: TGTAGTGCTAGTTCCCAGGGCTCCACAGATACGCAGTATTTT
cdr3_aa: CSASSQGSTDTQYF

d_call: .
v_call: TRBV29-1
j_call: TRBJ2-5
clone_size: many
cdr3_nt: TGCAGCGTTGGGGCCGAGACCCAGTACTTC
cdr3_aa: CSVGAETQYF

d_call: TRBD2
v_call: TRBV27
j_call: TRBJ2-7
clone_size: many
cdr3_nt: TGTGCCAGCAGCACGAGCGGGAGGGGCGAGCAGTACTTC
cdr3_aa: CASSTSGRGEQYF

d_call: TRBD2
v_call: TRBV7-8
j_call: TRBJ2-7
clone_size: .
cdr3_nt: TGTGCCAGCAGCTTAGAAGGGTTGACTAGCGGGAGTTATGAGCAGTACTTC
cdr3_aa: CASSLEGLTSGSYEQYF